Given below is one T cell receptor beta chain in context. Other nucleotide sequences in the sample specify the same CDR3. The data were taken from a study of beta chain features in type 1 diabetes. Across the whole study: Summed over all samples, the examined sorted cells came to roughly 110 million.

cDNA synthesis used the whole RNA isolate, giving expressed TCRB sequences. Method: immunoSEQ multiplex PCR; TCRdb's copy keeps in-frame clones and lacks some. This table holds about 180,000 clones, 10% to 15% found once. Germline V gene lookup returns CDR1 SGHRS and CDR2 YFSETQ. V gave up 4 bases and J gave up 1 base, with 9 bases separating them. This CDR3 is 14 amino acids long. The TCR sequence derives from a woman younger than 35 in good health. This rearrangement joins TRBV5-1 to TRBJ1-3; weak D call: TRBD1 (5 bases). Material for sequencing was central memory CD4+ T cells from blood. The DNA for the CDR3 is TGCGCCAGCAGCAAAGGGGCTTCTGGAAACACCATATATTTT. This gives the protein CASSKGASGNTIYF.